One sample yielded the 5 T cell receptor beta chains listed below, sequenced in a study of T cells in Graves' hyperthyroidism and ophthalmopathy. TCR beta CDR3 regions were amplified from RNA transcripts. Using the HTBI primer set, a first-round RT-PCR was run on the TCR CDR3. TCRdb analysed the multiplex PCR reads with MiXCR anew, one entry per CDR3 protein. Among approximately 610,000 distinct CDR3 sequences listed, 16% were seen once. Source material: blood. The receptors were sampled from a woman under 30 with Graves' hyperthyroidism.

In this sample, this clonotype turned up a few times. The chain uses TRBV7-2 and TRBJ1-2; TRBD1 matches at 8 bases. CDR1 is SGHTA and CDR2 is FQGNSA in the germline V gene. The CDR3 extends over 16 amino acids. V dropped 5 bases and J dropped 1; count of bases not matched to a gene: 9. The CDR3 coding sequence is TGTGCCAGCAGCCCCGGACAGGGAACCCTTAACTATGGCTACACCTTC. This encodes CASSPGQGTLNYGYTF.

This clonotype was observed once. The CDR3 nucleotides are TGTGCCAGCAGTTGGGACAGGGGTTTCGAGCAGTACTTC. It specifies CASSWDRGFEQYF. This rearrangement joins TRBV27 to TRBJ2-7; 10 bases line up with TRBD1. V lost 4 bases to trimming and J lost 6 bases; unmatched junction nucleotides: 3. The CDR3 runs 13 residues. From germline, CDR1 is MNHEY and CDR2 SMNVEV (reference sequence).

The V gene is TRBV19, the J gene TRBJ2-5; possibly TRBD2 for D (6 bases). The CDR3 totals 14 residues. Germline CDR1 is LNHDA and CDR2 is SQIVND (reference sequence). The ends were cut back, 3 bases at V and 4 bases at J, with 12 bases in the middle. The CDR3 DNA reads TGTGCCAGTAGTATGCCCGGGAGTGGAGAGACCCAGTACTTC. It specifies CASSMPGSGETQYF.

The table lists this clonotype with many counts. The genes are TRBV2 and TRBJ2-2; D remains ambiguous. Trimming took off 4 bases at V and 0 bases at J, with 12 bases between the two ends. Germline values: CDR1 SNHLY, CDR2 FYNNEI. The CDR3 has 16 residues. As DNA, the CDR3 is TGTGCCAGCAGTGCGGGTAGACCCACGAACACCGGGGAGCTGTTTTTT. The encoded protein is CASSAGRPTNTGELFF.

As for this clonotype: It may be a read error: a sequence one base away is much more abundant. CDR3 in amino acids: CASGSRRRFFYF. The DNA for the CDR3 is TGTGCCAGCGGCTCAAGACGTCGGTTCTTCTACTTC. The V and J genes are TRBV7-2 and TRBJ2-5; the D is unclear. The CDR3 consists of 12 residues. The V end lost 8 bases, the J end lost 14 bases, and 21 bases lay between the germline ends. CDR1 and CDR2 (germline): SGHTA, FQGNSA.